Presented here are 25 T cell receptor beta chains from one specimen sequenced in a study of blood T cell repertoires in COVID-19. The assay was immunoSEQ multiplex PCR, and TCRdb's table has in-frame clones only and misses some. The sample gives 200,000 to 300,000 clones, around 81% of which show up once; more than 6% is in the top ten. The specimen sequenced was peripheral blood. All receptors come from a woman aged 60-70 years with active or convalescent COVID-19.

The sample holds one count of this clone. The CDR3, as DNA: TGCGCCAGCAGCTTGACGGCTAGCGGGTTTCAAGAGACCCAGTACTTC. Amino acids: CASSLTASGFQETQYF. The rearrangement uses TRBV5-1 and TRBJ2-5, with 8 bases fitting TRBD2. J gave up 2 bases and V 1 base, and 7 bases lay outside the gene matches. CDR1 is SGHRS, CDR2 YFSETQ, per germline. The CDR3 consists of 16 residues.

The chain links TRBV6-5 to TRBJ2-3; 8 bases are shared with TRBD2. Germline V lookup: CDR1 MNHEY, CDR2 SVGAGI. This CDR3 is 14 amino acids long. Germline trimming cut 5 bases from V and 2 bases from J; bases unmatched to any gene: 3. DNA for the CDR3: TGTGCCAGCAGTCCACTAGCGGCCACAGATACGCAGTATTTT. Its protein product is CASSPLAATDTQYF.

This sequence joins TRBV21-1 and TRBJ1-1. TRBV21-1 is annotated as a pseudogene. There are 16 residues in the CDR3. CDR3 DNA sequence: TGTGCCAGCAGCAACGAGGGTTTAGGTGGGAGGACTGAAGCTTTCTTT. This translates into CASSNEGLGGRTEAFF.

The chain combines TRBV6-5 with TRBJ2-2; 10 bases map to TRBD2. V lost 8 bases to trimming and J lost 0 bases; unmatched junction nucleotides: 3. The V gene's germline CDR1 is MNHEY and CDR2 SVGAGI. The CDR3 is 15 amino acids. The CDR3 region has the DNA TGTGCCAGCCTTAGCGGGAGGCCGAACACCGGGGAGCTGTTTTTT. Translated: CASLSGRPNTGELFF.

Only a few counts were recorded for this clone. This rearrangement joins TRBV15 to TRBJ2-7; 7 bases map to TRBD1. The CDR3 runs to 12 residues. Trimming removed 8 bases from V and 5 bases from J; junction bases left unmatched: 6. CDR1 is LNHNV and CDR2 is YYDKDF in the germline V gene (reference sequence). CDR3 sequence reads: CATLDRVDEQYF. Written as DNA, the CDR3 is TGTGCCACCCTCGACAGGGTCGACGAGCAGTACTTC.

The V gene is TRBV19, the J gene TRBJ2-3, with a tentative D call TRBD2 (5 bases). This CDR3 is 16 amino acids long. Trimming took 3 bases from V and 0 from J, leaving 13 bases between them. Germline V CDR1 and CDR2: LNHDA, SQIVND (reference sequence). CDR3 sequence reads: CASSIGRRGSTDTQYF. The CDR3 DNA follows: TGTGCCAGTAGTATCGGTAGAAGAGGGAGCACAGATACGCAGTATTTT.

The chain couples TRBV21-1 to TRBJ2-6; the D call in the table, TRBD2, was not verified against the DNA. TRBV21-1 is classified as a pseudogene. The CDR3 is 13 residues long. Here the CDR3 reads CARYRGRANVLTF. The CDR3 bases are TGTGCCCGATATCGGGGTCGGGCCAACGTCCTGACTTTC.

The chain has TRBV18 and TRBJ1-4; D is unclear. CDR1 and CDR2 from the germline V gene are KGHSH and LQKENI. The CDR3 consists of 16 residues. V was clipped by 6 bases and J by 8 bases, with 22 bases between them. This CDR3 reads CASSLGNMLGSEKLFF. CDR3 DNA sequence: TGTGCCAGCTCCCTCGGGAATATGTTAGGGAGCGAAAAACTGTTTTTT.

The chain carries TRBV5-8 and TRBJ2-1, with a tentative D call TRBD1 (5 bases). The CDR3 loop spans 15 amino acids. Trimming took 4 bases from V and 2 from J, leaving 13 bases between them. Looked up from germline, CDR1 is SGHTS and CDR2 is YDEGEE. The CDR3 is CASSGGATAYNEQFF. The CDR3 DNA sequence: TGTGCCAGCAGCGGCGGCGCGACAGCCTACAATGAGCAGTTCTTC.

The chain combines TRBV28 with TRBJ2-7; 11 bases are shared with TRBD2. V gave up 6 bases and J gave up 3 bases; unmatched junction bases: 7. This CDR3 spans 15 amino acids. CDR1 is MDHEN, CDR2 SYDVKM, per germline. Here the CDR3 DNA reads TGTGCCAGCAGCCCTAGCGGGGGGACGATCTACGAGCAGTACGTC. This encodes CASSPSGGTIYEQYV.

The gene calls are TRBV6-5 and TRBJ1-1, with 7 bases that match TRBD1. In germline, CDR1 is MNHEY, CDR2 SVGAGI. CDR3 length: 13 residues. J gave up 5 bases and V 6 bases, and 6 bases lay outside the gene matches. This CDR3 is CASRPQGRTEAFF. DNA of the CDR3: TGTGCCAGCAGGCCACAGGGGAGGACTGAAGCTTTCTTT.

This clone was observed a few times. V gene TRBV5-1 combines with J gene TRBJ2-2, with D possibly matching TRBD1 (5 bases). The CDR3 has 15 amino acids. The germline V and J ends were trimmed by 1 base and 4 bases, with 11 bases remaining between them. Germline CDR1 is SGHRS and CDR2 is YFSETQ. The CDR3 protein is CASSLSGLGTGELFF. CDR3 sequence (DNA): TGCGCCAGCAGCTTGTCAGGGTTAGGCACCGGGGAGCTGTTTTTT.

This clone was seen a handful of times. The chain is built from TRBV9 and TRBJ2-1; D is uncertain. Trimming shortened V by 3 bases and J by 10 bases, and 14 bases separated the two germline ends. From germline, CDR1 is SGDLS and CDR2 YYNGEE. The CDR3 is made up of 13 amino acids. Here the CDR3 reads CASSAPTVTEQFF. The CDR3 DNA reads as TGTGCCAGCAGCGCGCCAACAGTGACGGAGCAGTTCTTC.

This clone was observed a single time. V is TRBV3-1 (or the pseudogene TRBV3-2) and J is TRBJ1-2; unclear D gene. The CDR3 contains 15 residues. V lost 3 bases and J 3 bases, leaving 14 bases between the germline ends. Per the germline V gene, CDR1 is LGHDT and CDR2 is YNNKEL (reference sequence). The CDR3 nucleotides are TGTGCCAGCAGCCATGGCAGCGCACCCTACTATGGCTACACCTTC. Translated, it gives CASSHGSAPYYGYTF.

This clone was seen once. The gene calls are TRBV6-1 and TRBJ2-7, with 9 bases fitting TRBD1. Trimming cost V 2 bases and J 3 bases; bases outside gene matches: 11. Per germline, CDR1 MNHNS and CDR2 SASEGT. The CDR3 covers 17 residues. The CDR3 coding sequence is TGTGCCAGCAGTGAACCGACCCACAGGGGGCTGGGCTACGAGCAGTACTTC. It codes for CASSEPTHRGLGYEQYF.

The V call is TRBV27, the J call TRBJ2-7, with 11 nucleotides matching TRBD1. The CDR3 spans 17 residues. The ends lost 7 bases at V and 1 base at J; junction bases unmatched: 12. Germline assignment: CDR1 MNHEY and CDR2 SMNVEV (reference sequence). The CDR3 loop reads CASNPGQGEFSSYEQYF. Written as DNA, the CDR3 is TGTGCCAGCAATCCGGGACAGGGGGAATTTTCTTCCTACGAGCAGTACTTC.

This clone was seen a handful of times. This chain links TRBV27 with TRBJ1-4, with D possibly matching TRBD1 (5 bases). Germline CDR1 is MNHEY and CDR2 is SMNVEV (reference sequence). Trimming took off 5 bases at V and 8 bases at J, with 12 bases between the two ends. This CDR3 spans 13 amino acids. In DNA, the CDR3 is TGTGCCAGCAGTACCTGGGGGGGAGAAAAACTGTTTTTT. Translating it yields CASSTWGGEKLFF. The full variable domain, completed using reference TRBV27 and TRBJ1-4, is EAQVTQNPRYLITVTGKKLTVTCSQNMNHEYMSWYRQDPGLGLRQIYYSMNVEVTDKGDVPEGYKVSRKEKRNFPLILESPSPNQTSLYFCASSTWGGEKLFFGSGTQLSVL.

This rearrangement joins TRBV20-1 to TRBJ2-7, with D uncertain. V lost 3 bases to trimming and J lost 0 bases, with 6 bases between them. This CDR3 is built from 12 residues. The germline CDR1 and CDR2 sequences are DFQATT and SNEGSKA (reference sequence). Here the CDR3 DNA reads TGCAGTGCTAGTACAGTCTCCTACGAGCAGTACTTC. Translated, it gives CSASTVSYEQYF.

The gene calls are TRBV13 and TRBJ2-5; TRBD1 is a possible D gene (6 bases). Looked up from germline, CDR1 is PRHDT and CDR2 is FYEKMQ (reference sequence). CDR3 length: 13 amino acids. V was cut by 5 bases and J by 3 bases, with 10 bases left in between. The CDR3, as DNA: TGTGCCAGCAGCCGGACAGCCGAAGAGACCCAGTACTTC. This codes for CASSRTAEETQYF. The entire variable domain, with the rest obtained from reference TRBV13 and TRBJ2-5, is as follows: AAGVIQSPRHLIKEKRETATLKCYPIPRHDTVYWYQQGPGQDPQFLISFYEKMQSDKGSIPDRFSAQQFSDYHSELNMSSLELGDSALYFCASSRTAEETQYFGPGTRLLVL.

V usage is TRBV4-1 and J usage is TRBJ1-1; 7 bases align to TRBD1. The CDR3 runs 14 residues. From germline, CDR1 is MGHRA and CDR2 YSYEKL. V lost 1 base to trimming and J lost 5 bases; unmatched junction nucleotides: 4. Here the CDR3 DNA reads TGCGCCAGCAGCCAAGTCTACAGGGGTACTGAAGCTTTCTTT. Encoded protein: CASSQVYRGTEAFF.

This chain links TRBV4-1 with TRBJ2-7, with D possibly TRBD2 on 6 matching bases. Trimming removed 1 base from V and 6 bases from J, with 25 bases in between. CDR1 is MGHRA and CDR2 is YSYEKL in the germline V gene. This CDR3 comprises 18 residues. This CDR3 is CASSQAPGRFRGSREQYF. As DNA, the CDR3 is TGCGCCAGCAGCCAAGCTCCTGGCCGGTTCCGGGGGTCCCGCGAGCAGTACTTC.

The chain links TRBV29-1 to TRBJ1-2; 8 bases are a match to TRBD1. The V and J ends lost 7 bases and 4 bases, in that order; junction bases with no gene match: 5. Germline-derived CDR1 and CDR2 are SQVTM and ANQGSEA. The CDR3 is made up of 12 amino acids. CDR3 sequence reads: CSGAGGLYGYTF. For the CDR3, the DNA is TGCAGCGGCGCAGGGGGCCTCTATGGCTACACCTTC.

The chain joins TRBV6-5 to TRBJ1-1; a weak D match, TRBD1 (5 bases). V was clipped by 5 bases and J by 8 bases, with 9 bases between them. The CDR3 is made up of 11 amino acids. Germline V lookup: CDR1 MNHEY, CDR2 SVGAGI. The CDR3 region has the DNA TGTGCCAGCAGTAGAACAGGAGAAGCTTTCTTT. As protein: CASSRTGEAFF.

The rearrangement joins TRBV21-1 to TRBJ2-5; the DNA was not used to check the table's D call, TRBD2. TRBV21-1 is reported as a pseudogene. The CDR3 covers 16 residues. The CDR3: CASSKKGGAGCETQYF. In DNA, the CDR3 is TGTGCCAGCAGCAAAAAGGGGGGGGCAGGGTGTGAGACCCAGTACTTC.

CDR3 nucleotide sequence: TGTGCCAGCAGCCCCGGACAGGTTGGGAATAAATTC. Amino acid sequence: CASSPGQVGNKF. This chain joins TRBV21-1 and TRBJ2-7; TRBD1, the table's D call, lacks a check against the DNA. TRBV21-1 is described as a pseudogene. This CDR3 is 12 amino acids long.